These 6 T cell receptor beta chains share one sample of origin, sequenced in a study of regulatory T cells in long-lasting Graves disease. CDR3 regions were amplified by Arm-PCR using iRepertoire HTBI primers to build TCR beta libraries. TCRdb itself ran the multiplex PCR reads through MiXCR, one entry per CDR3 protein. The data contain about 500,000 distinct CDR3 sequences, 15% to 20% of them singletons. The time point: newly diagnosed GD, antithyroid drugs for less than 3 months. The TCR library was made from RNA that had been extracted from PBMCs in TRIzol. These same records also appear under a second study, on T cells in Graves' hyperthyroidism and ophthalmopathy.

The specimen comprised peripheral blood mononuclear cells (PBMCs), sampled at new diagnosis, from a patient treated with antithyroid drugs. These receptors all stem from a man aged 40-55 years with Graves disease.

This clonotype showed up just a few times. This chain uses TRBV19 with TRBJ2-2; TRBD1 matches at 7 bases. V lost 4 bases and J lost 6; bases outside the gene matches: 5. CDR1 is LNHDA and CDR2 is SQIVND in the germline V gene (reference sequence). The CDR3 length is 14 residues. CDR3 region: CASSTDRVPGELFF. The CDR3 bases are TGTGCCAGTAGTACAGACAGGGTCCCCGGGGAGCTGTTTTTT. The variable domain in full, completed from reference TRBV19 and TRBJ2-2, reads DGGITQSPKYLFRKEGQNVTLSCEQNLNHDAMYWYRQDPGQGLRLIYYSQIVNDFQKGDIAEGYSVSREKKESFPLTVTSAQKNPTAFYLCASSTDRVPGELFFGEGSRLTVL.

The rearrangement joins TRBV10-3 to TRBJ2-7; possible D gene TRBD1, 5 bases. The CDR3 contains 14 residues. Germline CDR1 is ENHRY and CDR2 is SYGVKD. The germline V and J ends were trimmed by 7 bases and 0 bases, with 13 bases remaining between them. The CDR3 loop is CAIKDQGSSYEQYF. The DNA of the CDR3 is TGTGCCATCAAGGATCAGGGCAGCTCCTACGAGCAGTACTTC.

This clonotype was detected many times. This chain links TRBV5-1 with TRBJ2-3; D unresolved. Germline V lookup: CDR1 SGHRS, CDR2 YFSETQ. This CDR3 has 15 residues. V was trimmed by 4 bases and J by 2 bases, leaving 14 bases between them. CDR3 sequence reads: CASSHYGGVTDTQYF. The CDR3 DNA sequence: TGCGCCAGCAGCCACTATGGCGGTGTCACAGATACGCAGTATTTT.

This clonotype was seen a few times. The chain employs TRBV19 and TRBJ2-1; the D is unclear. The CDR3 is made up of 14 amino acids. V was cut by 1 base and J by 7 bases, with 11 bases left in between. CDR1 and CDR2 from the germline V gene are LNHDA and SQIVND (reference sequence). The DNA for the CDR3 is TGTGCCAGTAGTATAGGAGCCCTCAGGAATGAGCAGTTCTTC. This encodes CASSIGALRNEQFF.

In its sample, this clonotype was seen many times. The CDR3 nucleotides are TGTGCCAGCAGTCTCAGGGCGGCTAGCGGGGCGGGCGAGCAGTACTTC. Amino acids: CASSLRAASGAGEQYF. This chain links TRBV6-1 with TRBJ2-7; 9 bases are a match to TRBD2. CDR3 length: 16 amino acids. Trimming cost V 5 bases and J 6 bases; bases outside gene matches: 14. The germline V gene has CDR1 MNHNS and CDR2 SASEGT.

Only a few counts were recorded for this clonotype. The chain carries TRBV12-3 or TRBV12-4 and TRBJ2-1, with 12 bases lining up with TRBD2. This CDR3 is 15 amino acids long. The V segment lost 7 bases and the J segment 2 bases; nucleotides outside the gene matches: 3. The CDR3 reads CASTTSGRPYNEQFF. CDR3 coding DNA: TGTGCCAGCACGACTAGCGGGAGACCCTACAATGAGCAGTTCTTC.